This T cell receptor (beta chain) comes out of a study of CD8+ T cells in alopecia areata. Regarding the study as a whole: Normal scalp had lower clonality than lesional scalp, with alopecia totalis/universalis lesions showing this most strongly. Sharing of TCR sequences between patients (possibly for HLA-related reasons) was less clear than in mice.

About this clone itself: Its antigen is unidentified.

RNA extraction was followed by reverse transcription into cDNA, which acted as the sequencing template. Measured with immunoSEQ multiplex PCR; TCRdb has only the in-frame clones, and not every one. The table has 50,000 to 70,000 clones, 44% seen once. The CDR3 consists of 12 residues. V shed 4 bases and J shed 6 bases, with 10 bases lying between them. The germline gives CDR1 SQVTM, CDR2 ANQGSEA. This TCR came from a human donor with alopecia areata. The chain has TRBV29-1 and TRBJ2-1; unclear D gene. Sequencing was done on a sample of NKG2D-low CD8+ T cells sorted from blood. The CDR3 DNA reads as TGCAGCGTTGTGGGCAGACGCAATGAGCAGTTCTTC. This encodes CSVVGRRNEQFF.